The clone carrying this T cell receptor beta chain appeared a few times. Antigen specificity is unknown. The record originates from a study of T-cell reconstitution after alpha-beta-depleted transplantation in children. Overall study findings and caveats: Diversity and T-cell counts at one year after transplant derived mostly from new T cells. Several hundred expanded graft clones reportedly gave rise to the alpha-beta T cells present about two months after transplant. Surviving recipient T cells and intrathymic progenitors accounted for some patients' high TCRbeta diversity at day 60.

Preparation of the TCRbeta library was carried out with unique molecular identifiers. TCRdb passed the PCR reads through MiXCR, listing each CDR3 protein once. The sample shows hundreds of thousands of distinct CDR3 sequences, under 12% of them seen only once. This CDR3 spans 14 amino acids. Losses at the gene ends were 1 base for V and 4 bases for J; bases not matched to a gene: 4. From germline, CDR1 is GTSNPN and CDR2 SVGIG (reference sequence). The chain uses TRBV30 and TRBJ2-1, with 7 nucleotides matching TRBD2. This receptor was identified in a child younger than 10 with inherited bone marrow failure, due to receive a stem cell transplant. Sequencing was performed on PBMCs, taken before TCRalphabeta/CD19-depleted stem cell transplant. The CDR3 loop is CAWSDSGSYNEQFF. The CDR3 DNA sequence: TGTGCCTGGAGTGATAGCGGGTCTTACAATGAGCAGTTCTTC.